The 20 T cell receptor beta chains below all came from one sample that was sequenced in a study of cytomegalovirus exposure and HLA in healthy donors. Vbeta (60) and Jbeta (13) primers were used in the PCR. Measured with immunoSEQ multiplex PCR; TCRdb has only the in-frame clones, and not every one. The table records about 120,000 clones, over 60% of them present only once. The sequenced material came from PBMCs. The receptor set was obtained from a woman between 35 and 50 years old in good health and CMV-seropositive.

This clone appeared a few times. V is TRBV21-1 and J is TRBJ1-1. TRBV21-1 corresponds to a pseudogene. This CDR3 contains 12 residues. CDR3 region: CASSREDTEAFF. CDR3 in DNA: TGTGCCAGCAGTAGAGAGGACACTGAAGCTTTCTTT.

This clone has just a few counts. The CDR3 is CASKEGLVSPLHF. The CDR3, as DNA: TGTGCCAGCAAGGAGGGGCTGGTCTCACCCCTCCACTTT. The chain recombines TRBV6-1 with TRBJ1-6; D is possibly TRBD1 (5 bases). Per the germline V gene, CDR1 is MNHNS and CDR2 is SASEGT. The CDR3 has 13 residues. V was shortened by 7 bases and J by 10 bases, with 14 bases between the two germline ends.

This rearrangement joins TRBV4-3 to TRBJ1-2, with D possibly TRBD1 on 6 matching bases. Per germline, CDR1 LGHNA and CDR2 YSLEER. V was clipped by 1 base and J by 2 bases, with 11 bases between them. CDR3 length: 15 residues. DNA for the CDR3: TGCGCCAGCAGCCAAGCTCCTACAGGGAACTATGGCTACACCTTC. Translating gives CASSQAPTGNYGYTF.

This clone was observed a handful of times. The chain carries TRBV6-1 and TRBJ2-1; TRBD1 matches 10 bases. CDR1 is MNHNS and CDR2 is SASEGT in the germline V gene. The V segment lost 6 bases and the J segment 8 bases; nucleotides outside the gene matches: 4. The CDR3 is made up of 13 amino acids. CDR3 in DNA: TGTGCCAGCAGGACAGGGGGCCTGGATGAGCAGTTCTTC. Protein sequence: CASRTGGLDEQFF.

The rearrangement joins TRBV23-1 to TRBJ1-5; D is possibly TRBD1 (5 bases). TRBV23-1 is assigned to the ORF class and has an uncertain function. The CDR3 runs to 12 residues. The V end lost 10 bases, the J end lost 5 bases, and 12 bases lay between the germline ends. The CDR3 bases are TGCGCCATCGGGGGTCTGGATCAGCCCCAGCATTTT. It is translated as CAIGGLDQPQHF.

V and J are TRBV2 and TRBJ2-3, with D perhaps TRBD2 (7 bases). Germline V gene data show CDR1 as SNHLY and CDR2 as FYNNEI. V lost 6 bases, J lost 1 base, and 11 bases lay in between. This CDR3 is 14 amino acids long. CDR3 in DNA: TGTGCCAGCAGACAGGGAGGGCGCACAGATACGCAGTATTTT. This translates into CASRQGGRTDTQYF.

The table lists this clone with a few counts. The chain couples TRBV21-1 to TRBJ2-1; the table's D gene call, TRBD1, was not cross checked with the DNA. TRBV21-1 is given as a pseudogene. CDR3 length: 16 residues. In DNA form, the CDR3 reads TGTGCCAGCAGCCCCTTCCTAGAGGGGGCCAACAATGAGCAGTTCTTC. Translating it yields CASSPFLEGANNEQFF.

The CDR3 protein is CASSQEADQIYTTDTQYF. The CDR3 bases are TGTGCCAGCAGCCAAGAGGCGGATCAAATTTACACCACAGATACGCAGTATTTT. The chain recombines TRBV4-2 with TRBJ2-3; the D is unclear. Trimming left V 0 bases short and J 2 bases short, with 18 bases between. CDR3 length: 18 amino acids. In germline, CDR1 is LGHNA, CDR2 YNFKEQ.

The chain carries TRBV4-2 and TRBJ2-7; 11 nucleotides match TRBD2. The V gene's germline CDR1 is LGHNA and CDR2 YNFKEQ. Unmatched junction bases numbered 13, after V lost 4 bases and J lost 5 bases. The CDR3 contains 17 residues. CDR3 protein: CASSPGGSGRAGNEQYF. DNA for the CDR3: TGTGCCAGCAGCCCCGGGGGTAGCGGGAGGGCCGGGAACGAGCAGTACTTC.

This CDR3 reads CASSEGTGSETQYF. In DNA, the CDR3 is TGTGCCAGCAGTGAAGGGACAGGGAGCGAGACCCAGTACTTC. The chain couples TRBV6-1 to TRBJ2-5; TRBD1 aligns across 8 bases. J was trimmed by 5 bases and V by 1 base; bases with no gene match: 3. The V gene's germline CDR1 is MNHNS and CDR2 SASEGT. The CDR3 is 14 amino acids.

This clone was observed a few times. CDR3 sequence (DNA): TGTGCCAGCAGCTTAGCTAACAACAGGGCCTACGAGCAGTACTTC. It encodes CASSLANNRAYEQYF. The rearrangement links TRBV7-9 to TRBJ2-7; weak D call: TRBD1 (6 bases). From germline, CDR1 is SEHNR and CDR2 FQNEAQ (reference sequence). The CDR3 consists of 15 residues. V dropped 0 bases and J dropped 2 bases, with 11 bases sitting between them.

The chain carries TRBV7-2 and TRBJ2-1, with D possibly TRBD2 on 5 matching bases. Germline CDR1 SGHTA, CDR2 FQGNSA. Trimming cost V 0 bases and J 9 bases, with 12 bases left between them. The CDR3 sequence is 14 residues long. CDR3 loop: CASSLALGAGEQFF. For the CDR3, the DNA is TGTGCCAGCAGCTTAGCGCTGGGAGCAGGTGAGCAGTTCTTC.

For the CDR3, the DNA is TGTGCCTGGGCTCCCCAGGGAAATTCACCCCTCCACTTT. Its translation: CAWAPQGNSPLHF. The V call is TRBV30, the J call TRBJ1-6; TRBD1 is a possible D gene (5 bases). V was clipped by 5 bases and J by 7 bases, with 12 bases between them. This CDR3 region has 13 residues. The germline gives CDR1 GTSNPN, CDR2 SVGIG (reference sequence).

The chain employs TRBV5-1 and TRBJ2-1; 12 bases are shared with TRBD2. The germline V gene encodes CDR1 SGHRS and CDR2 YFSETQ. Germline trimming cut 4 bases from V and 0 bases from J; bases unmatched to any gene: 8. The CDR3 sequence is 18 residues long. The CDR3 bases are TGCGCCAGCAGCCCCGGGACTAGCGGGTTTAGCTCCTACAATGAGCAGTTCTTC. Residues: CASSPGTSGFSSYNEQFF. The full variable domain, its missing parts supplied by reference TRBV5-1 and TRBJ2-1, is KAGVTQTPRYLIKTRGQQVTLSCSPISGHRSVSWYQQTPGQGLQFLFEYFSETQRNKGNFPGRFSGRQFSNSRSEMNVSTLELGDSALYLCASSPGTSGFSSYNEQFFGPGTRLTVL.

V and J are TRBV30 and TRBJ2-5, with D possibly being TRBD1 (6 bases). The tail of the sequence fits TRBJ2-7 better, so the J call may be wrong. This CDR3 has 13 amino acids. Germline CDR1 reads GTSNPN; CDR2 reads SVGIG (reference sequence). The CDR3 DNA reads as TGTGCCTGGATCCGGGACATTTCCTACGAGCAGTACTTC. Translated: CAWIRDISYEQYF.

CDR3 loop: CASSEVAENTEAFF. The CDR3 nucleotides are TGTGCCAGCAGTGAAGTGGCGGAGAACACTGAAGCTTTCTTT. V usage is TRBV6-1 and J usage is TRBJ1-1, with no clear D. Germline CDR1 and CDR2: MNHNS and SASEGT. Between the trimmed V and J ends, which lost 1 base and 1 base, there was a span of 7 bases. This CDR3 has 14 residues.

V and J are TRBV14 and TRBJ2-2, with 7 nucleotides matching TRBD2. This CDR3 spans 16 amino acids. V gave up 2 bases and J gave up 6 bases; unmatched junction bases: 9. CDR1 and CDR2 from the germline V gene are SGHDN and FVKESK. In DNA, the CDR3 is TGTGCCAGCAGCCAACTCCTAGCGGCTTCCCCCGGGGAGCTGTTTTTT. Translating it yields CASSQLLAASPGELFF.

This clone was seen a handful of times. The chain links TRBV7-3 to TRBJ2-7, with TRBD2 matching 13 bases. Germline values: CDR1 SGHTA, CDR2 FQGTGA. This CDR3 has 15 residues. Trimming removed 4 bases from V and 7 bases from J; junction bases left unmatched: 7. CDR3 DNA sequence: TGTGCCAGCAGCTCCTCCGGACTAGCGGGAGATGAGCAGTACTTC. Residues: CASSSSGLAGDEQYF. The full variable domain, its missing parts supplied by reference TRBV7-3 and TRBJ2-7, is GAGVSQTPSNKVTEKGKYVELRCDPISGHTALYWYRQSLGQGPEFLIYFQGTGAADDSGLPNDRFFAVRPEGSVSTLKIQRTERGDSAVYLCASSSSGLAGDEQYFGPGTRLTVT.

V usage is TRBV5-5 and J usage is TRBJ2-7; TRBD2 matches 7 bases. The trim removed 5 bases at V and 7 bases at J, leaving 12 bases unmatched. The CDR3 has 14 residues. CDR1 is SGHKS, CDR2 YYEKEE, per germline (reference sequence). The CDR3 is CASSSGTTEKEQYF. The CDR3 region has the DNA TGTGCCAGCAGTTCCGGGACTACGGAGAAGGAGCAGTACTTC.

This clone has only a few counts. The chain has TRBV7-2 and TRBJ2-5; no reliable D call. The CDR3 is 10 residues long. Germline V CDR1 and CDR2: SGHTA, FQGNSA. V was trimmed by 7 bases and J by 4 bases, leaving 4 bases between them. This chain's CDR3 is CASTLETQYF. The CDR3 coding sequence is TGTGCCAGCACCCTAGAGACCCAGTACTTC.